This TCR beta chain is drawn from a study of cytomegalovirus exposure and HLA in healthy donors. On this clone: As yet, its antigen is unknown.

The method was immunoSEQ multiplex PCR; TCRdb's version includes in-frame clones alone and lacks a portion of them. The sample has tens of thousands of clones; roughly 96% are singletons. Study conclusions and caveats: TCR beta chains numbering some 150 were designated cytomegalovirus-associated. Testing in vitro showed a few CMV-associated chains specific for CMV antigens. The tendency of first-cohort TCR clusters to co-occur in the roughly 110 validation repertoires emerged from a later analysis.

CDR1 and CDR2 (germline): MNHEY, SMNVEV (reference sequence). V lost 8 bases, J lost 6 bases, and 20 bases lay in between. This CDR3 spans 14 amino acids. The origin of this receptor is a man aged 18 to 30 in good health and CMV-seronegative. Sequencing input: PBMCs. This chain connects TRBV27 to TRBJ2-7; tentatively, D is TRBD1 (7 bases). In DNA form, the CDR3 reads TGTGCCAGCTCTGAAAGGGGGCGCGGGATCGAGCAGTACTTC. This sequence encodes CASSERGRGIEQYF.